These 19 T cell receptor beta chains were sequenced from one sample in a study of T cell responses to AZD1222 COVID-19 vaccine (dated by TCRdb to the early 2020s). Receptor amplification or capture employed the immunoSEQ multiplex PCR assay. TCRdb obtained this table from immuneACCESS and retained in-frame rearrangements with V and J assigned. These tables miss some clones; where compared with another copy, unresolved V genes account for less than half of the shortfall, and the remainder is unexplained. This sample is represented by 150,000 to 200,000 clones; roughly 92% of them were singletons. The top ten clonotypes cover 2.6% of the sample. This sample's time point label indicates: baseline before first vaccination. Sequencing was performed on peripheral blood, taken on day 0 of AZD1222 vaccination. These receptors were collected from an adult in good health.

This chain connects TRBV2 to TRBJ1-3; 7 bases are a match to TRBD1. CDR1 and CDR2 from the germline V gene are SNHLY and FYNNEI. The ends lost 7 bases at V and 0 bases at J; junction bases unmatched: 9. The CDR3 runs to 16 residues. CDR3 sequence (DNA): TGTGCCAGCAAACAGGACAGGACCTACTCTGGAAACACCATATATTTT. It is translated as CASKQDRTYSGNTIYF.

V is TRBV2 and J is TRBJ1-5; 10 nucleotides align to TRBD1. After removal of 5 bases from V and 9 bases from J, the junction contained 7 bases not matched to a gene. Germline CDR1 SNHLY, CDR2 FYNNEI. CDR3 length equals 14 residues. This CDR3 is CASSQRQGAWPQHF. In DNA, the CDR3 is TGTGCCAGCAGTCAAAGACAGGGGGCCTGGCCCCAGCATTTT.

This chain links TRBV11-2 with TRBJ2-2; 7 nucleotides match TRBD2. Trimming at V came to 5 bases and at J to 6 bases, leaving 3 bases not matched to a gene. The V gene's germline CDR1 is SGHAT and CDR2 FQNNGV. The CDR3 totals 13 residues. The CDR3 loop reads CASSVGLAGELFF. The CDR3 DNA is TGTGCCAGCAGCGTAGGACTAGCCGGGGAGCTGTTTTTT.

This chain joins TRBV11-3 and TRBJ1-6; D is unclear. The CDR3 consists of 13 residues. The germline gives CDR1 SGHNT, CDR2 YENEEA. V was pared by 1 base and J by 8 bases, with 6 bases between. The CDR3 spells CASSLGSDSPLHF. For the CDR3, the DNA is TGTGCCAGCAGCTTAGGAAGTGATTCACCCCTCCACTTT.

This clone came up once. The V and J genes are TRBV6-5 and TRBJ2-7; possible D gene TRBD2, 6 bases. Germline CDR1 MNHEY, CDR2 SVGAGI. CDR3 size: 15 residues. Trimming cost V 2 bases and J 4 bases, with 15 bases left between them. The CDR3 nucleotides are TGTGCCAGCAGTTACGGCCCGGGAGTTGCATACGAGCAGTACTTC. Amino acids: CASSYGPGVAYEQYF.

The chain carries TRBV4-1 and TRBJ1-4; D ambiguous. The V gene's germline CDR1 is MGHRA and CDR2 YSYEKL. Trimming left V 4 bases short and J 13 bases short, with 16 bases between. The CDR3 is 13 residues long. The CDR3 here is CASSLTGEWGLFF. Written as DNA, the CDR3 is TGCGCCAGCAGCCTTACTGGGGAGTGGGGACTGTTTTTT.

This chain uses TRBV4-2 with TRBJ2-7, with D perhaps TRBD2 (6 bases). In germline, CDR1 is LGHNA, CDR2 YNFKEQ. This CDR3 region has 14 residues. Trimming left V 0 bases short and J 6 bases short, with 12 bases between. CDR3 nucleotide sequence: TGTGCCAGCAGCCAAGAGGGGGACTTGGCCGAGCAGTACTTC. Translated: CASSQEGDLAEQYF.

This chain joins TRBV19 and TRBJ2-1, with TRBD2 matching over 9 bases. The germline V gene has CDR1 LNHDA and CDR2 SQIVND (reference sequence). With 5 bases clipped from V and 2 bases from J, the junction kept 4 bases outside the gene matches. The CDR3 has 15 residues. The CDR3 reads CASSSVAGAYNEQFF. The CDR3 region has the DNA TGTGCCAGTAGTTCAGTAGCGGGAGCCTACAATGAGCAGTTCTTC.

This chain links TRBV5-4 with TRBJ1-1, with 7 bases lining up with TRBD1. The junction had 10 bases not matched to a gene; V was cut back by 4 bases and J by 10 bases. There are 13 residues in the CDR3. Germline V gene data show CDR1 as SGHNT and CDR2 as YYREEE (reference sequence). CDR3 sequence (DNA): TGTGCCAGCAGCGGTACAGGGGATCGGGGAGCTTTCTTT. It specifies CASSGTGDRGAFF. Full variable domain (missing parts from reference TRBV5-4 and TRBJ1-1): ETGVTQSPTHLIKTRGQQVTLRCSSQSGHNTVSWYQQALGQGPQFIFQYYREEENGRGNFPPRFSGLQFPNYSSELNVNALELDDSALYLCASSGTGDRGAFFGQGTRLTVV.

The rearrangement joins TRBV29-1 to TRBJ1-1, with D maybe TRBD1 (5 bases). The CDR3 loop spans 12 amino acids. Germline CDR1 is SQVTM and CDR2 is ANQGSEA. V lost 2 bases and J lost 1, with 5 bases in between. CDR3 region: CSVERGNTEAFF. Written as DNA, the CDR3 is TGCAGCGTTGAAAGGGGGAACACTGAAGCTTTCTTT.

The V and J genes are TRBV19 and TRBJ1-2; no definite D call. This CDR3 is built from 11 residues. CDR1 is LNHDA, CDR2 SQIVND, per germline (reference sequence). Between the trimmed V and J ends, which lost 3 bases and 7 bases, there was a span of 6 bases. CDR3 loop: CASSISGGYTF. CDR3 DNA: TGTGCCAGTAGTATTTCGGGTGGCTACACCTTC. The full variable domain, with the rest looked up from reference TRBV19 and TRBJ1-2, is DGGITQSPKYLFRKEGQNVTLSCEQNLNHDAMYWYRQDPGQGLRLIYYSQIVNDFQKGDIAEGYSVSREKKESFPLTVTSAQKNPTAFYLCASSISGGYTFGSGTRLTVV.

The chain employs TRBV29-1 and TRBJ2-3, with unresolved D. The length of the CDR3 is 13 residues. V lost 6 bases and J 3 bases, leaving 13 bases between the germline ends. Germline lookup yields CDR1 SQVTM and CDR2 ANQGSEA. In DNA form, the CDR3 reads TGCAGCGTGTGCCTGGAGTCGACAGATACGCAGTATTTT. It codes for CSVCLESTDTQYF.

V is TRBV19 and J is TRBJ1-2; 12 nucleotides match TRBD1. J was trimmed by 6 bases and V by 4 bases; bases with no gene match: 6. Germline assignment: CDR1 LNHDA and CDR2 SQIVND (reference sequence). This CDR3 region has 15 residues. The CDR3 loop reads CASSTGDRGLDGYTF. Here the CDR3 DNA reads TGTGCCAGTAGTACGGGGGACAGGGGGCTTGATGGCTACACCTTC.

As DNA, the CDR3 is TGTGCCACCAGTGATTGGGGAGGAGAGTCTAGCTCCTACAATGAGCAGTTCTTC. Its protein product is CATSDWGGESSSYNEQFF. V and J are TRBV24-1 and TRBJ2-1; D might be TRBD2 (6 bases). The CDR3 is 18 amino acids. Germline values: CDR1 KGHDR, CDR2 SFDVKD. V lost 2 bases to trimming and J lost 0 bases, with 16 bases between them.

The CDR3 loop reads CASSLGETNSPLHF. The CDR3 DNA sequence: TGTGCCAGCAGCCTAGGGGAAACTAATTCACCCCTCCACTTT. The chain joins TRBV3-1 (or the pseudogene TRBV3-2) to TRBJ1-6; TRBD1 is a possible D gene (5 bases). V lost 4 bases to trimming and J lost 6 bases, with 10 bases between them. Per the germline V gene, CDR1 is LGHDT and CDR2 is YNNKEL (reference sequence). The CDR3 is 14 residues long.

The J gene is TRBJ2-3, the V gene TRBV2; 8 nucleotides line up with TRBD2. The CDR3 is made up of 16 amino acids. Germline V gene data show CDR1 as SNHLY and CDR2 as FYNNEI. Trimming at V came to 3 bases and at J to 7 bases, leaving 12 bases not matched to a gene. The CDR3 spells CASSEVAGRGENTQYF. In DNA, the CDR3 is TGTGCCAGCAGTGAGGTAGCGGGAAGGGGTGAAAATACGCAGTATTTT. The full variable domain, in which reference TRBV2 and TRBJ2-3 provide the parts outside the CDR3, is EPEVTQTPSHQVTQMGQEVILRCVPISNHLYFYWYRQILGQKVEFLVSFYNNEISEKSEIFDDQFSVERPDGSNFTLKIRSTKLEDSAMYFCASSEVAGRGENTQYFGPGTRLTVL.

The chain is built from TRBV14 and TRBJ1-4, with D possibly matching TRBD1 (6 bases). CDR1 and CDR2 from the germline V gene are SGHDN and FVKESK. The V gene lost 0 bases and the J gene lost 8 bases, with 13 bases spanning the gap. This CDR3 is built from 15 residues. CDR3 sequence reads: CASSQEGRGDEKLFF. In DNA form, the CDR3 reads TGTGCCAGCAGCCAAGAGGGCAGGGGAGACGAAAAACTGTTTTTT.

The chain couples TRBV10-3 to TRBJ2-5; D might be TRBD2 (6 bases). Trimming shortened V by 2 bases and J by 2 bases, and 15 bases separated the two germline ends. CDR3 length: 16 residues. Per germline, CDR1 ENHRY and CDR2 SYGVKD. The CDR3 region has the DNA TGTGCCATCAGTGAGCCGATGGGGGGTGGGCAAGAGACCCAGTACTTC. Translating gives CAISEPMGGGQETQYF.

The rearrangement joins TRBV24-1 to TRBJ2-1, with 7 bases aligning to TRBD2. V gave up 1 base and J gave up 4 bases; unmatched junction bases: 6. CDR3 length: 16 amino acids. The germline gives CDR1 KGHDR, CDR2 SFDVKD. The CDR3 DNA reads TGTGCCACCAGTGATTTAAGCGGGGAGGAATACAATGAGCAGTTCTTC. This gives the protein CATSDLSGEEYNEQFF.